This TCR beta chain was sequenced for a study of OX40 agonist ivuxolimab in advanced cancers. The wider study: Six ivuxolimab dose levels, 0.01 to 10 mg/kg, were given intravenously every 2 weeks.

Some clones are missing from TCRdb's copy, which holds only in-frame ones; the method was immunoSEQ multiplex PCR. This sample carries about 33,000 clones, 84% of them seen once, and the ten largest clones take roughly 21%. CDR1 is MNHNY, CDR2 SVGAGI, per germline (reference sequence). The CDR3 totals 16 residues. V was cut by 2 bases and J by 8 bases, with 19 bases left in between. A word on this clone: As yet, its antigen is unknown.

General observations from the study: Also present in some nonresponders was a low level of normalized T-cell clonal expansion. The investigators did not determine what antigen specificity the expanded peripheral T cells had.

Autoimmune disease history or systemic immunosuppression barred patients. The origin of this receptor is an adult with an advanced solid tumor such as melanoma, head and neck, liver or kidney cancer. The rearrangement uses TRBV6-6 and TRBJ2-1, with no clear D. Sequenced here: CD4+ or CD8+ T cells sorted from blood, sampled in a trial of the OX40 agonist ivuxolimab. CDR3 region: CASSYGGRPLWDEQFF. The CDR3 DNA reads TGTGCCAGCAGTTACGGCGGCAGACCCCTTTGGGATGAGCAGTTCTTC.